Below are 16 T cell receptor beta chains sequenced from a single sample in a study of human T cells and chemical hapten exposure. Time point meaning: patch test 2, 6 weeks after DPC sensitization. The treatment here: therapeutic diphenylcyclopropenone sensitization with weekly scalp DPC. One entry per CDR3 protein, called by TCRdb with MiXCR from the RACE reads. The data hold 80,000 to 95,000 distinct CDR3 sequences, with approximately 10% observed a single time. The sequencing used whole blood, collected in connection with sensitization to the hapten diphenylcyclopropenone (DPC). These receptor sequences come from a man in his forties or fifties with alopecia areata. Some clones in this sample may be carry-over from other donors' samples.

This clonotype turned up a few times. This chain links TRBV10-3 with TRBJ2-1, with 8 bases aligning to TRBD2. Trimming cost V 7 bases and J 5 bases; bases outside gene matches: 7. The CDR3 has 14 amino acids. Germline V gene lookup returns CDR1 ENHRY and CDR2 SYGVKD. The chain's CDR3 is CAITSGGRDNEQFF. CDR3 DNA: TGTGCCATCACCAGCGGGGGCCGAGACAATGAGCAGTTCTTC.

The V and J genes are TRBV5-1 and TRBJ1-5; D unclear. With 0 bases removed from V and 1 base from J, the gap between germline ends came to 11 bases. The CDR3 contains 16 residues. Germline-derived CDR1 and CDR2 are SGHRS and YFSETQ. CDR3 sequence (DNA): TGCGCCAGCAGCTTGGAGGGCAGGTCAAGCAATCAGCCCCAGCATTTT. It is translated as CASSLEGRSSNQPQHF.

V and J are TRBV24-1 and TRBJ1-5, with a possible D match to TRBD1 (6 bases). Germline assignment: CDR1 KGHDR and CDR2 SFDVKD. The CDR3 totals 15 residues. V gave up 3 bases and J gave up 5 bases, with 13 bases separating them. CDR3 DNA: TGTGCCACCAGTGATCCGGGACATTCCCATCAGCCCCAGCATTTT. Translated: CATSDPGHSHQPQHF.

The rearrangement uses TRBV4-3 and TRBJ2-7; D is ambiguous. Germline CDR1 is LGHNA and CDR2 is YSLEER. This CDR3 has 10 residues. V was trimmed by 8 bases and J by 3 bases, leaving 5 bases between them. CDR3 nucleotide sequence: TGCGCCAGCCCTTTCTACGAGCAGTACGTC. Protein product: CASPFYEQYV.

This clonotype came up a few times. This chain connects TRBV3-1 to TRBJ2-3; D is ambiguous. Trimming pared 1 base from V and 0 bases from J, leaving 8 bases between. The CDR3 loop spans 15 amino acids. The germline V gene encodes CDR1 LGHDT and CDR2 YNNKEL (reference sequence). CDR3 amino acids: CASSQVVASTDTQYF. The CDR3 DNA sequence: TGTGCCAGCAGCCAAGTCGTCGCTAGCACAGATACGCAGTATTTT.

Regarding this clonotype: This may stem from a read error, because a much larger clone lies one nucleotide away. V is TRBV12-3 or TRBV12-4 and J is TRBJ2-3; maybe TRBD2 (6 bases). CDR3 size: 14 residues. Deletions cut 3 bases from V and 5 bases from J, with 12 bases between. The CDR3 region is CASSLVGGKDTQYF. CDR3 bases: TGTGCCAGCAGTTTGGTGGGAGGCAAAGATACGCAGTATTTT.

In its sample, this clonotype was seen many times. The chain combines TRBV28 with TRBJ1-4, with D hard to call. V was trimmed by 8 bases and J by 7 bases, leaving 17 bases between them. This CDR3 is built from 14 residues. Germline-derived CDR1 and CDR2 are MDHEN and SYDVKM. DNA of the CDR3: TGTGCCAGCCGGACCGAGTTTGGGCGTGAAAAACTGTTTTTT. Protein product: CASRTEFGREKLFF.

This clonotype was seen a handful of times. The chain combines TRBV4-2 with TRBJ1-6; D not certain. Germline V gene lookup returns CDR1 LGHNA and CDR2 YNFKEQ. Trimming removed 6 bases from V and 8 bases from J, with 17 bases in between. This CDR3 contains 15 residues. CDR3 nucleotides: TGTGCCAGCAGTCCAAGTACCCGTTCGGATTCACCCCTCCACTTT. It codes for CASSPSTRSDSPLHF.

For the CDR3, the DNA is TGTGCCATCAGTTCCGGGACTAGTATTGAGCAGTTCTTC. Translated: CAISSGTSIEQFF. The chain employs TRBV10-3 and TRBJ2-1; 8 nucleotides agree with TRBD2. The CDR3 totals 13 residues. Germline assignment: CDR1 ENHRY and CDR2 SYGVKD. With 5 bases clipped from V and 9 bases from J, the junction kept 6 bases outside the gene matches.

This chain connects TRBV12-3 or TRBV12-4 to TRBJ1-1; 8 positions agree with TRBD1. The CDR3 loop spans 16 amino acids. Unmatched junction bases numbered 8, after V lost 5 bases and J lost 0 bases. The chain's CDR3 is CASSPDRGGMNTEAFF. CDR3 DNA sequence: TGTGCCAGCAGTCCCGACAGGGGAGGCATGAACACTGAAGCTTTCTTT.

The chain carries TRBV7-6 and TRBJ2-1; 10 bases are shared with TRBD2. This CDR3 is built from 16 residues. V was clipped by 3 bases and J by 7 bases; unmatched bases: 9. The V gene's germline CDR1 is SGHVS and CDR2 FNYEAQ. This CDR3 is CASSLGPSGRGNEQFF. DNA for the CDR3: TGTGCCAGCAGCTTGGGACCCAGCGGGAGGGGGAATGAGCAGTTCTTC.

Only a few counts were recorded for this clonotype. The chain links TRBV3-1 to TRBJ2-5; perhaps TRBD2 as D (7 bases). Germline V gene lookup returns CDR1 LGHDT and CDR2 YNNKEL (reference sequence). V shed 0 bases and J shed 5 bases, with 13 bases lying between them. This CDR3 region has 15 residues. The CDR3 DNA follows: TGTGCCAGCAGCCAAGACAGGGGAGGGTATGAGACCCAGTACTTC. This translates into CASSQDRGGYETQYF.

This clonotype was seen ten or more times. This chain uses TRBV4-3 with TRBJ2-3, with D perhaps matching TRBD2 (6 bases). This CDR3 is 15 amino acids long. V dropped 4 bases and J dropped 1 base, with 12 bases sitting between them. Germline V gene data show CDR1 as LGHNA and CDR2 as YSLEER. The CDR3 region has the DNA TGCGCCAGCAGCCTTTCGGGGACTGGCACAGATACGCAGTATTTT. It specifies CASSLSGTGTDTQYF.

This clonotype appeared a few times. The J gene is TRBJ2-4, the V gene TRBV6-2 or TRBV6-3; the D gene is possibly TRBD2 (5 bases). This CDR3 has 11 amino acids. V shed 8 bases and J shed 9 bases, with 11 bases lying between them. The germline CDR1 and CDR2 sequences are MNHEY and SVGEGT. CDR3 in amino acids: CASREGGIQYF. DNA for the CDR3: TGTGCCAGCCGTGAGGGTGGCATTCAGTACTTC.

This clonotype was counted at least ten times. This rearrangement joins TRBV11-3 to TRBJ1-1; D call uncertain. Germline V gives CDR1 SGHNT, CDR2 YENEEA. The CDR3 has 13 residues. V shed 4 bases and J shed 2 bases, with 8 bases lying between them. The DNA of the CDR3 is TGTGCCAGCAGCTCGAGTAGCAACACTGAAGCTTTCTTT. Translating it yields CASSSSSNTEAFF. Full variable domain (rest looked up from reference TRBV11-3 and TRBJ1-1): EAGVVQSPRYKIIEKKQPVAFWCNPISGHNTLYWYLQNLGQGPELLIRYENEEAVDDSQLPKDRFSAERLKGVDSTLKIQPAELGDSAVYLCASSSSSNTEAFFGQGTRLTVV.

This clonotype was seen only a few times. V gene TRBV6-5 combines with J gene TRBJ1-4; D gene uncertain. V lost 4 bases and J lost 6, with 12 bases in between. Germline CDR1 and CDR2: MNHEY and SVGAGI. The CDR3 loop spans 14 amino acids. DNA for the CDR3: TGTGCCAGCAGTTCCGCGCTTTCTCATGAAAAACTGTTTTTT. As protein: CASSSALSHEKLFF.